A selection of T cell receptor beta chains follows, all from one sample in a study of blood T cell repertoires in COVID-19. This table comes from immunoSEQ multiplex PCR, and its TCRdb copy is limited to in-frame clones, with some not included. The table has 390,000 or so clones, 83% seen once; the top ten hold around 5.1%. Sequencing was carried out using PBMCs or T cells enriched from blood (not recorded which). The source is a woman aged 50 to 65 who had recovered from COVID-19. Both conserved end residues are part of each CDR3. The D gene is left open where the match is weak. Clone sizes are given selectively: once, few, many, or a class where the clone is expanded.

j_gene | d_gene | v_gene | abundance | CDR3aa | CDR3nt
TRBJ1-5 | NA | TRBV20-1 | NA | CSASQGNVGNQPQHF | TGCAGTGCTAGTCAGGGGAATGTGGGCAATCAGCCCCAGCATTTT
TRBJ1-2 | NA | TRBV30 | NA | CAWKGEYGYTF | TGTGCCTGGAAGGGGGAGTATGGCTACACCTTC
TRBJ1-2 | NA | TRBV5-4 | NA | CASSLDSAGSYTF | TGTGCCAGCAGCTTGGATTCAGCGGGGAGCTACACCTTC
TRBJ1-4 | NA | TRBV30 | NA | CAWSSGRSEKLFF | TGTGCCTGGAGTTCAGGGAGGAGTGAAAAACTGTTTTTT
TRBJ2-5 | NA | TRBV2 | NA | CASKGWVYKETQYF | TGTGCCAGCAAGGGGTGGGTTTATAAAGAGACCCAGTACTTC
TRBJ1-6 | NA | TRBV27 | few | CASSLSFMAPNSPLHF | TGTGCCAGCAGTTTATCATTCATGGCCCCGAATTCACCCCTCCACTTT
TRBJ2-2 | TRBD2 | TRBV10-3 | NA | CAISLAGEAGELFF | TGTGCCATCAGCCTAGCGGGAGAAGCCGGGGAGCTGTTTTTT
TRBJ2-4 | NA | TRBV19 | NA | CASSIATNREQYF | TGTGCCAGTAGTATAGCCACCAACAGGGAACAGTACTTC
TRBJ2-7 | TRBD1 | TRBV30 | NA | CALDRAYEQYF | TGTGCCTTAGACAGGGCCTACGAGCAGTACTTC
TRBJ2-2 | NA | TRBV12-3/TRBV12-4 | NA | CASDRSNTGELFF | TGTGCCAGCGACAGGTCGAACACCGGGGAGCTGTTTTTT
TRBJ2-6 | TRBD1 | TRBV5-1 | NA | CASRGQDFSSGANVLTF | TGCGCCAGCAGGGGACAGGACTTTAGCTCTGGGGCCAACGTCCTGACTTTC
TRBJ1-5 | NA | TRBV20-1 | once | CSASEAGKDQPQHF | TGCAGTGCTAGTGAGGCAGGGAAAGATCAGCCCCAGCATTTT
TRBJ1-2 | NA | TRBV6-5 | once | CASSLARHRGIYGYTF | TGTGCCAGCAGTTTGGCCCGACACCGGGGTATCTATGGCTACACCTTC
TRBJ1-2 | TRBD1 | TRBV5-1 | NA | CASSHDRGYGYTF | TGCGCCAGCAGCCACGACAGGGGCTATGGCTACACCTTC
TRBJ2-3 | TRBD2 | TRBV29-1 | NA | CSVCLAGRGGDTQYF | TGCAGCGTTTGCCTAGCGGGACGAGGGGGGGATACGCAGTATTTT
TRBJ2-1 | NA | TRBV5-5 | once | CASSLDRSSYNEQFF | TGTGCCAGCAGCTTGGACAGGAGCTCCTACAATGAGCAGTTCTTC
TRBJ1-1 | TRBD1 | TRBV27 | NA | CASRGTGGFTEAFF | TGTGCCAGCAGGGGGACAGGTGGATTCACTGAAGCTTTCTTT
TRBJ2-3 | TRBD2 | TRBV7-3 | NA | CASSSPIKLAGLTDTQYF | TGTGCCAGCAGCTCCCCCATAAAGCTAGCGGGTTTAACAGATACGCAGTATTTT
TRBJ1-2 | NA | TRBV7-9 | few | CASSLILGAGYGYTF | TGTGCCAGCAGCTTAATATTGGGGGCGGGCTATGGCTACACCTTC
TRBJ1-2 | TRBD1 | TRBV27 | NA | CANMGQATIRVYGYTF | TGTGCCAACATGGGACAGGCGACGATCCGTGTTTATGGCTACACCTTC
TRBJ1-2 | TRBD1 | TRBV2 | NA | CASSAFRGDGYTF | TGTGCCAGCAGTGCTTTCAGGGGGGATGGCTACACCTTC
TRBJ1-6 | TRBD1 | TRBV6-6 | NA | CASSHGQGGGVPYNSPLHF | TGTGCCAGCAGTCATGGACAGGGGGGTGGGGTACCCTATAATTCACCCCTCCACTTT
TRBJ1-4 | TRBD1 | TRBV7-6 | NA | CASSQDRNEKLFF | TGTGCCAGCAGCCAGGACAGGAATGAAAAACTGTTTTTT
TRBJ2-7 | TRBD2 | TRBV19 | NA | CASSIASGSSYEQYF | TGTGCCAGTAGTATTGCTAGCGGGAGCTCCTACGAGCAGTACTTC
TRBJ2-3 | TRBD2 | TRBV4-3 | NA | CASSQDPQGGNTQYF | TGCGCCAGCAGCCAAGATCCCCAGGGAGGGAATACGCAGTATTTT
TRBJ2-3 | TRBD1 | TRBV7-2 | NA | CASSPRQGSSTDTQYF | TGTGCCAGCAGCCCGCGACAGGGCTCAAGCACAGATACGCAGTATTTT
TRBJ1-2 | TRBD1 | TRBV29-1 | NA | CSAWDREDDGYTF | TGCAGCGCCTGGGACAGGGAGGATGATGGCTACACCTTC
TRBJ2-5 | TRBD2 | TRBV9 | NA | CASSLGGADQETQYF | TGTGCCAGCAGCCTGGGAGGGGCCGACCAAGAGACCCAGTACTTC
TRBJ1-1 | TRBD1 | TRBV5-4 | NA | CASSLAGGHTEAFF | TGTGCCAGCAGCTTGGCAGGGGGCCACACTGAAGCTTTCTTT
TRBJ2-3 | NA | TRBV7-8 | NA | CASSTRQIRLTDTQYF | TGTGCCAGCAGCACCCGACAGATAAGGTTGACAGATACGCAGTATTTT
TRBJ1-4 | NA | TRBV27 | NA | CASSFSGEYGEKLFF | TGTGCCAGCAGTTTCTCAGGCGAGTACGGTGAAAAACTGTTTTTT
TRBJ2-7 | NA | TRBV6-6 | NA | CASSPRGTNYEQYF | TGTGCCAGCAGCCCTAGGGGCACTAACTACGAGCAGTACTTC
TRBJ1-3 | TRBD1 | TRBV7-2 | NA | CASTLGDRGISGNTIYF | TGTGCCAGCACCCTGGGGGACAGGGGAATTTCTGGAAACACCATATATTTT
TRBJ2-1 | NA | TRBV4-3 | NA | CASSQERLIRGNEQFF | TGCGCCAGCAGCCAAGAGAGGTTGATTCGGGGCAATGAGCAGTTCTTC
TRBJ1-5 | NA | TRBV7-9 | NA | CASSLGTVQGGSNQPQHF | TGTGCCAGCAGCTTAGGGACAGTTCAGGGAGGGAGCAATCAGCCCCAGCATTTT
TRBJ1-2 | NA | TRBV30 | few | CAWSRTRNYGYTF | TGTGCCTGGAGCAGGACACGAAACTATGGCTACACCTTC
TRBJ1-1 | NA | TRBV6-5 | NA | CASSQLGLLAFF | TGTGCCAGCAGTCAACTCGGACTTTTAGCTTTCTTT
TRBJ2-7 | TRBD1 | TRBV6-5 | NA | CASRGTGASEQYF | TGTGCCAGCCGGGGGACAGGGGCGTCCGAGCAGTACTTC
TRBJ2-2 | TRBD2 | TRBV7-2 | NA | CASSLGLAGGPNTGELFF | TGTGCCAGCAGCTTGGGACTAGCGGGAGGGCCGAACACCGGGGAGCTGTTTTTT